This TCR beta chain was sequenced during a study of cytomegalovirus exposure and HLA in healthy donors. Primers for the PCR totalled 60 Vbeta and 13 Jbeta. Libraries were prepared by immunoSEQ multiplex PCR; TCRdb keeps only in-frame clonotypes and omits some of them. The table has more than 110,000 clones, just under 85% seen once. V lost 4 bases and J 1 base, leaving 19 bases between the germline ends. The CDR3 is made up of 16 amino acids. Per the germline V gene, CDR1 is GTSNPN and CDR2 is SVGIG (reference sequence). V and J are TRBV30 and TRBJ1-1; perhaps TRBD1 as D (6 bases). This receptor was identified in a man aged 30 to 45 in good health and CMV-seropositive. Material for sequencing was PBMCs. The CDR3 coding sequence is TGTGCCTGGACCCGTACGTCAGGGGTCCGGAACACTGAAGCTTTCTTT. It encodes CAWTRTSGVRNTEAFF.